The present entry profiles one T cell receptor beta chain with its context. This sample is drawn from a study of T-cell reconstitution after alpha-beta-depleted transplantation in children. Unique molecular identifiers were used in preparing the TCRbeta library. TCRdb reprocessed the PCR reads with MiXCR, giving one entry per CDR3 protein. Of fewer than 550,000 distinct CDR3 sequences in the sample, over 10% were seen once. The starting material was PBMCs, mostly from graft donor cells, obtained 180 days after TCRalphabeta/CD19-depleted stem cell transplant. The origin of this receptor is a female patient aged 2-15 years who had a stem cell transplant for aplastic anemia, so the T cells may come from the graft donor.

The CDR3 loop reads CASSQVDVGNTIYF. Here the CDR3 DNA reads TGTGCCAGCAGCCAAGTGGACGTTGGAAACACCATATATTTT. This rearrangement joins TRBV9 to TRBJ1-3; D unclear. CDR3 size: 14 residues. Per germline, CDR1 SGDLS and CDR2 YYNGEE. Trimming cost V 4 bases and J 3 bases, with 11 bases left between them.